This T cell receptor (beta chain) was captured in a study of Graves' ophthalmopathy and Graves' hyperthyroidism. Points from the study as a whole: The model predicted progression of ophthalmopathy with a sensitivity of roughly 65%, and its specificity was about 76%. Blood was where most expanded thyroid clonotypes above 0.001 frequency also turned up.

Germline V lookup: CDR1 SEHNR, CDR2 FQNEAQ (reference sequence). CDR3 length: 17 amino acids. As for this clonotype: No antigen is known for it. One end of the junction does not line up with germline, which may come from a read error.

The study amplified TCR beta CDR3 regions using RNA transcripts. A first-round RT-PCR used HTBI primers, followed by a second-round multiplex PCR. TCRdb re-called the multiplex PCR reads with MiXCR, one entry per CDR3 protein. Of approximately 540,000 distinct CDR3 sequences in the sample, about 40% were seen once. The hyperthyroidism patients, aged 18 to 65, had been newly diagnosed, with under 2 months' duration. Sequenced material: peripheral blood or thyroid tissue (not recorded which). The receptor comes from an adult man with Graves' hyperthyroidism. The genes are TRBV7-9 and TRBJ1-3; D is unclear. CDR3: CASSQDRSMSSGNTIYF. CDR3 sequence (DNA): TGCGCCAGCAGCCAAGATCGGAGTATGTCCTCTGGAAACACCATATATTTT.